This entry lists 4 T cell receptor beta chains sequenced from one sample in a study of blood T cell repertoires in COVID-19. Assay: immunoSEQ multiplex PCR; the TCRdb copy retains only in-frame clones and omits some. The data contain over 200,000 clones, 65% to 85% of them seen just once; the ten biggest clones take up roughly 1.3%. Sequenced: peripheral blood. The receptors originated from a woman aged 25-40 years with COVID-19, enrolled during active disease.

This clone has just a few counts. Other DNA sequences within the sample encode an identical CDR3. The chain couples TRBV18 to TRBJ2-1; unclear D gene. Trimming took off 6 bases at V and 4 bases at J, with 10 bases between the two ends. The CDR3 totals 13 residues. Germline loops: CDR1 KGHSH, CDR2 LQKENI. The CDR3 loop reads CASSRGAYNEQFF. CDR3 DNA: TGTGCCAGCTCCCGCGGCGCTTACAATGAGCAGTTCTTC. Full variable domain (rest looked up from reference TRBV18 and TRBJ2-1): NAGVMQNPRHLVRRRGQEARLRCSPMKGHSHVYWYRQLPEEGLKFMVYLQKENIIDESGMPKERFSAEFPKEGPSILRIQQVVRGDSAAYFCASSRGAYNEQFFGPGTRLTVL.

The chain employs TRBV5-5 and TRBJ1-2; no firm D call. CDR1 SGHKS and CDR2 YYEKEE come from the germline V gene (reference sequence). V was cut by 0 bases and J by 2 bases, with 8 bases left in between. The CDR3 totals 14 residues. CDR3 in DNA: TGTGCCAGCAGCTTGGTCCCCGAGAACTATGGCTACACCTTC. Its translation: CASSLVPENYGYTF.

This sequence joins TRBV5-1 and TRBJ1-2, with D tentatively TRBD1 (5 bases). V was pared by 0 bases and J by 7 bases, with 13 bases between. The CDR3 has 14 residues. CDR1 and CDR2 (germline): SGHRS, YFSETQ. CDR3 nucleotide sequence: TGCGCCAGCAGCTTGGAGGTGGGGGGTACTGGCTACACCTTC. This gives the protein CASSLEVGGTGYTF.

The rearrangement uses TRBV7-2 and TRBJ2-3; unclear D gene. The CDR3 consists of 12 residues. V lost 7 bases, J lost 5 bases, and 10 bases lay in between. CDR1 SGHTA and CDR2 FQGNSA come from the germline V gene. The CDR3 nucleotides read TGTGCCAGCACCCTAGGTGGAGATACGCAGTATTTT. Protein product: CASTLGGDTQYF. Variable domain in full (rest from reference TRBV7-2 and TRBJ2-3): GAGVSQSPSNKVTEKGKDVELRCDPISGHTALYWYRQSLGQGLEFLIYFQGNSAPDKSGLPSDRFSAERTGGSVSTLTIQRTQQEDSAVYLCASTLGGDTQYFGPGTRLTVL.